Sequencing of this TCR beta chain was carried out in a study of T-cell memory formation after mild COVID-19. Study as a whole: Clustering of TCRs was largely donor specific.

This clonotype was observed a few times. Its antigen remains unknown. Whole-study results and caveats: CD4+ contracting clones lay mainly in CM and EM, CD8+ ones in EMRA.

5'RACE primed at constant segments yielded TCR alpha and TCR beta cDNA libraries bearing sample barcodes and UMIs. TCRdb re-called the 5' RACE reads through MiXCR, storing one row per CDR3 protein. The sample carries about 260,000 distinct CDR3 sequences, about a sixth recorded once. The CDR3 has 17 amino acids. V lost 2 bases to trimming and J lost 3 bases, with 16 bases between them. Germline CDR1 KGHSH, CDR2 LQKENI. The sequencing sample was made of PBMCs or a T cell subset sorted from them (not recorded which). This chain joins TRBV18 and TRBJ2-2, with a weak D call TRBD2 (7 bases). The clonotype comes from a young man who had mild COVID-19 (a few samples of this study predate the infection). Cell type and time point are not known. The CDR3 sequence: CASSPYMPGGDTGELFF. The CDR3 nucleotides are TGTGCCAGCTCACCATATATGCCGGGGGGCGACACCGGGGAGCTGTTTTTT. The full variable domain, rest sourced from reference TRBV18 and TRBJ2-2, is NAGVMQNPRHLVRRRGQEARLRCSPMKGHSHVYWYRQLPEEGLKFMVYLQKENIIDESGMPKERFSAEFPKEGPSILRIQQVVRGDSAAYFCASSPYMPGGDTGELFFGEGSRLTVL.